The 27 T cell receptor beta chains in this list originate from one sample, sequenced in a study of blood T cell repertoires in COVID-19. Only in-frame clones appear in the TCRdb table, and some are missing; sequencing was by immunoSEQ multiplex PCR. Here the sample spans about 130,000 clones, approximately 81% being singletons. Sequenced: peripheral blood. The source of these receptors is a man older than 75 with COVID-19, enrolled during active disease.

This chain's CDR3 is CATSRETAGSKETQYF. CDR3 sequence (DNA): TGTGCCACCAGCAGAGAAACGGCGGGATCGAAAGAGACCCAGTACTTC. The chain is built from TRBV15 and TRBJ2-5, with a weak D call TRBD2 (6 bases). The CDR3 has 16 amino acids. Germline V gives CDR1 LNHNV, CDR2 YYDKDF (reference sequence). The ends were cut back, 0 bases at V and 3 bases at J, with 14 bases in the middle.

The V and J genes are TRBV18 and TRBJ1-2, with 9 nucleotides matching TRBD1. Trimming cost V 6 bases and J 4 bases; bases outside gene matches: 9. The CDR3 loop spans 15 amino acids. Germline V lookup: CDR1 KGHSH, CDR2 LQKENI. The CDR3 DNA reads as TGTGCCAGCTCGCCCGACAGGGGGAGCATCTATGGCTACACCTTC. It is translated as CASSPDRGSIYGYTF.

This clone was recorded a few times. J is TRBJ1-1 and V is TRBV10-3; 9 positions agree with TRBD1. The CDR3 runs to 18 residues. Per germline, CDR1 ENHRY and CDR2 SYGVKD. V shed 2 bases, J shed 5 bases, and the junction held 15 bases outside the gene matches. This chain's CDR3 is CAISEPPGQGELRTEAFF. The CDR3 nucleotides read TGTGCCATCAGTGAGCCCCCGGGACAGGGCGAACTGAGGACTGAAGCTTTCTTT.

This chain connects TRBV19 to TRBJ1-1, with D possibly TRBD1 on 5 matching bases. The CDR3 extends over 14 amino acids. Germline lookup yields CDR1 LNHDA and CDR2 SQIVND (reference sequence). Trimming pared 7 bases from V and 0 bases from J, leaving 12 bases between. CDR3 residues: CASTRQMMNTEAFF. The CDR3 coding sequence is TGTGCCAGTACCCGACAGATGATGAACACTGAAGCTTTCTTT.

This chain links TRBV6-5 with TRBJ2-1, with D possibly matching TRBD2 (5 bases). The CDR3 consists of 15 residues. Per germline, CDR1 MNHEY and CDR2 SVGAGI. V was shortened by 0 bases and J by 12 bases, with 18 bases between the two germline ends. In DNA form, the CDR3 reads TGTGCCAGCAGTTACTCATTGGGAGTGTTTAGTGGGCAGTTCTTC. It is translated as CASSYSLGVFSGQFF.

There are a few counts of this clone. The genes are TRBV24-1 and TRBJ1-2; no firm D call. V lost 4 bases and J lost 4, with 12 bases in between. Per the germline V gene, CDR1 is KGHDR and CDR2 is SFDVKD. The CDR3 runs 14 residues. The CDR3 here is CATSEPTATYGYTF. As DNA, the CDR3 is TGTGCCACCAGTGAACCCACAGCCACCTATGGCTACACCTTC.

The chain is built from TRBV5-5 and TRBJ2-7; 9 bases are shared with TRBD1. The CDR3 covers 16 residues. V shed 3 bases and J 0 bases; nucleotides not matched to a gene: 7. CDR1 and CDR2 from the germline V gene are SGHKS and YYEKEE (reference sequence). CDR3 loop: CASSSGTGMGSYEQYF. Here the CDR3 DNA reads TGTGCCAGCAGCTCAGGGACAGGGATGGGCTCCTACGAGCAGTACTTC.

J is TRBJ2-5 and V is TRBV5-5, with 9 bases lining up with TRBD2. V shed 6 bases and J 3 bases; nucleotides not matched to a gene: 9. CDR1 is SGHKS and CDR2 is YYEKEE in the germline V gene (reference sequence). The CDR3 runs to 15 residues. CDR3 sequence reads: CASTVSGSGEETQYF. For the CDR3, the DNA is TGTGCCAGCACCGTTAGCGGGAGCGGGGAAGAGACCCAGTACTTC.

The V call is TRBV27, the J call TRBJ2-7; 9 bases map to TRBD1. CDR1 and CDR2 from the germline V gene are MNHEY and SMNVEV (reference sequence). With V trimmed by 4 bases and J by 4 bases, 8 bases remained unmatched. This CDR3 has 15 amino acids. CDR3 DNA: TGTGCCAGCAGTTCACCGGGACAGGGACTGTACGAGCAGTACTTC. It yields the protein CASSSPGQGLYEQYF.

The gene calls are TRBV19 and TRBJ2-3, with a possible D match to TRBD2 (5 bases). This CDR3 is 14 amino acids long. The V gene's germline CDR1 is LNHDA and CDR2 SQIVND (reference sequence). The V and J ends lost 1 base and 0 bases respectively, with 5 bases between them. The CDR3 coding sequence is TGTGCCAGTAGTATAGGCGGGAGCACAGATACGCAGTATTTT. Translating it yields CASSIGGSTDTQYF.

The V gene is TRBV2, the J gene TRBJ1-5; the match to TRBD1 covers 10 bases. Germline V CDR1 and CDR2: SNHLY, FYNNEI. V lost 8 bases, J lost 2 bases, and 3 bases stayed unmatched. The CDR3 spans 14 residues. The DNA of the CDR3 is TGTGCCAGCTGGACAGGGGGTGGCAATCAGCCCCAGCATTTT. Amino acids: CASWTGGGNQPQHF.

This clone has just one count. The chain joins TRBV11-2 to TRBJ1-1, with D uncertain. This CDR3 spans 15 amino acids. The V and J ends lost 5 bases and 1 base respectively, with 14 bases between them. Looked up from germline, CDR1 is SGHAT and CDR2 is FQNNGV. The CDR3 sequence is CASSRPWSENTEAFF. CDR3 DNA: TGTGCCAGCAGCCGACCTTGGAGTGAGAACACTGAAGCTTTCTTT.

In DNA, the CDR3 is TGTGCCAGCAGTTTAGGGCACCAGAACACTGAAGCTTTCTTT. Encoded protein: CASSLGHQNTEAFF. The chain joins TRBV28 to TRBJ1-1, with D unresolved. CDR3 length: 14 amino acids. Germline CDR1 and CDR2: MDHEN and SYDVKM. Trimming took off 2 bases at V and 1 base at J, with 8 bases between the two ends.

This clone has only a few counts. The chain's CDR3 is CATSRVRESTDTQYF. CDR3 bases: TGTGCCACCAGCAGAGTCCGGGAAAGCACAGATACGCAGTATTTT. The chain has TRBV15 and TRBJ2-3; D possibly corresponds to TRBD2 (5 bases). Deletions cut 1 base from V and 0 bases from J, with 8 bases between. Per germline, CDR1 LNHNV and CDR2 YYDKDF (reference sequence). The CDR3 runs to 15 residues. Full variable domain (remainder filled in from reference TRBV15 and TRBJ2-3): DAMVIQNPRYQVTQFGKPVTLSCSQTLNHNVMYWYQQKSSQAPKLLFHYYDKDFNNEADTPDNFQSRRPNTSFCFLDIRSPGLGDTAMYLCATSRVRESTDTQYFGPGTRLTVL.

Here the CDR3 DNA reads TGCGCCAGCAGCCAAGTTGAGACAGCTAAGCAGTACTTC. Protein sequence: CASSQVETAKQYF. The chain combines TRBV4-1 with TRBJ2-7; a weak D match, TRBD1 (5 bases). The germline gives CDR1 MGHRA, CDR2 YSYEKL. This CDR3 has 13 residues. V was clipped by 1 base and J by 8 bases, with 12 bases between them.

The genes are TRBV19 and TRBJ1-2, with TRBD1 matching over 7 bases. V shed 8 bases, J shed 3 bases, and the junction held 15 bases outside the gene matches. The CDR3 is 16 amino acids. The germline V gene encodes CDR1 LNHDA and CDR2 SQIVND (reference sequence). The CDR3 nucleotides read TGTGCCAGTGCTACAGGGTCCATAGGGGGCTACTATGGCTACACCTTC. Translation: CASATGSIGGYYGYTF.

The chain joins TRBV19 to TRBJ2-7; 10 bases are a match to TRBD2. V shed 5 bases and J 3 bases; nucleotides not matched to a gene: 10. CDR1 LNHDA and CDR2 SQIVND come from the germline V gene (reference sequence). The CDR3 is 16 amino acids. CDR3: CASSGSSGSSVYEQYF. The CDR3 DNA is TGTGCCAGTAGTGGCTCTAGCGGGAGTTCTGTCTACGAGCAGTACTTC.

The gene calls are TRBV27 and TRBJ2-5, with TRBD2 identical over 13 bases. Looked up from germline, CDR1 is MNHEY and CDR2 is SMNVEV (reference sequence). V was pared by 6 bases and J by 4 bases, with 2 bases of the junction left unmatched. The CDR3 has 14 amino acids. Written as DNA, the CDR3 is TGTGCCAGCAGCGGACTAGCGGGAGCAGAGACCCAGTACTTC. It yields the protein CASSGLAGAETQYF.

This chain links TRBV7-3 with TRBJ2-5, with 8 bases matching TRBD2. Trimming took 5 bases from V and 3 from J; bases not matched to a gene: 5. CDR1 and CDR2 from the germline V gene are SGHTA and FQGTGA. There are 14 residues in the CDR3. The CDR3 sequence is CASSPNSGEETQYF. For the CDR3, the DNA is TGTGCCAGCAGCCCGAATAGCGGGGAAGAGACCCAGTACTTC.

The V gene is TRBV5-6, the J gene TRBJ2-7; 11 positions match TRBD2. CDR1 is SGHDT, CDR2 YYEEEE, per germline. Trimming at V came to 4 bases and at J to 2 bases, leaving 2 bases not matched to a gene. The CDR3 contains 14 residues. CDR3 amino acids: CASSALAGAYEQYF. The CDR3 DNA reads as TGTGCCAGCAGCGCACTAGCGGGGGCCTACGAGCAGTACTTC.

This chain links TRBV7-3 with TRBJ2-2; 9 bases align to TRBD1. Germline V lookup: CDR1 SGHTA, CDR2 FQGTGA. After removal of 5 bases from V and 4 bases from J, the junction contained 2 bases not matched to a gene. This CDR3 spans 14 amino acids. CDR3 loop: CASSLQGATGELFF. CDR3 sequence (DNA): TGTGCCAGCAGCCTACAGGGGGCCACCGGGGAGCTGTTTTTT.

The V gene is TRBV2, the J gene TRBJ1-2; D call uncertain. Trimming removed 7 bases from V and 6 bases from J, with 12 bases in between. The germline gives CDR1 SNHLY, CDR2 FYNNEI. This CDR3 is 12 amino acids long. This CDR3 reads CASTGAADGYTF. CDR3 in DNA: TGTGCCAGCACCGGAGCGGCCGATGGCTACACCTTC.

The gene calls are TRBV7-2 and TRBJ2-7; D may be TRBD2 (6 bases). The CDR3 covers 14 residues. Between the trimmed V and J ends, which lost 2 bases and 3 bases, there was a span of 11 bases. Germline V lookup: CDR1 SGHTA, CDR2 FQGNSA. CDR3 sequence (DNA): TGTGCCAGCAGCTTAAACATCGGGAGCTACGAGCAGTACTTC. Its protein product is CASSLNIGSYEQYF. Combining the CDR3 with reference TRBV7-2 and TRBJ2-7 gives the whole variable domain GAGVSQSPSNKVTEKGKDVELRCDPISGHTALYWYRQSLGQGLEFLIYFQGNSAPDKSGLPSDRFSAERTGGSVSTLTIQRTQQEDSAVYLCASSLNIGSYEQYFGPGTRLTVT.

V and J are TRBV6-4 and TRBJ1-5; tentative D call: TRBD1 (6 bases). Germline CDR1 MRHNA, CDR2 SNTAGT. CDR3 length: 17 residues. Trimming stripped 4 bases from V and 7 bases from J, with 23 bases between. This chain's CDR3 is CASSGIPSTGRGQPQHF. The CDR3 DNA reads TGTGCCAGCAGTGGAATCCCATCGACAGGTCGGGGCCAGCCCCAGCATTTT.

The chain recombines TRBV7-2 with TRBJ2-1; weak D call: TRBD1 (6 bases). Trimming removed 2 bases at V and 6 bases at J, with 11 bases between. The CDR3 runs 14 residues. Germline V lookup: CDR1 SGHTA, CDR2 FQGNSA. DNA for the CDR3: TGTGCCAGCAGCTTATACAGGGAGAGCAATGAGCAGTTCTTC. Translating gives CASSLYRESNEQFF.

This sequence joins TRBV10-2 and TRBJ2-4; possible D gene TRBD1, 6 bases. The V end lost 4 bases, the J end lost 0 bases, and 16 bases lay between the germline ends. The CDR3 contains 17 residues. Per the germline V gene, CDR1 is WSHSY and CDR2 is SAAADI. In DNA, the CDR3 is TGCGCCAGCAGTGTCTTCCGGACAGTGTTAGCCAAAAACATTCAGTACTTC. Its protein product is CASSVFRTVLAKNIQYF.

The chain employs TRBV19 and TRBJ1-5; 9 nucleotides agree with TRBD1. Per germline, CDR1 LNHDA and CDR2 SQIVND (reference sequence). The CDR3 sequence is 16 residues long. With V trimmed by 2 bases and J by 3 bases, 5 bases remained unmatched. In DNA form, the CDR3 reads TGTGCCAGTAGTATAATGGGACAGGGTTCCAATCAGCCCCAGCATTTT. As protein: CASSIMGQGSNQPQHF.